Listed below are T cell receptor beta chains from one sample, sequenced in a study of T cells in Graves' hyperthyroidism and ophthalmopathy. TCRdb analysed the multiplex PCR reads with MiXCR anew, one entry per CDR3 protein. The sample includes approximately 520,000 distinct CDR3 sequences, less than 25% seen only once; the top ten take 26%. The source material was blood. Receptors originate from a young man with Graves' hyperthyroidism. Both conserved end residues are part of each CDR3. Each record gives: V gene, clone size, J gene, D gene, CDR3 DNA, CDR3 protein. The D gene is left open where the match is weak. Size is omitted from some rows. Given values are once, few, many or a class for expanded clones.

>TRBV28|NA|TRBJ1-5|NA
TGTGCCAGCATAGGAGGGGGACGGTTCCTTAGCAATCAGCCCCAGCATTTT
CASIGGGRFLSNQPQHF
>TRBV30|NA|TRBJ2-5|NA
TGTGCCTGGAAGGGTCGGCCCAAAGAGACCCAGTACTTC
CAWKGRPKETQYF
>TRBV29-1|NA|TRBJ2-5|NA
TGCAGCGTTGCCCACAGGGGAGGAGAGACCCAGTACTTC
CSVAHRGGETQYF
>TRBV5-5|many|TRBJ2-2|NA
TGTGCCAGCAGCCCCGCCCCCACCGGGGAGCTGTTTTTT
CASSPAPTGELFF
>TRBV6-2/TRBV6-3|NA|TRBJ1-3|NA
TGTGCCAGCAGTTACTCGTTCAGGGCTGCCATCTCTGGAAACACCATATATTTT
CASSYSFRAAISGNTIYF
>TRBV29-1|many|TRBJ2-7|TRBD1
TGCAGCGCTCCGGGACAGGGGTACGAGCAGTACTTC
CSAPGQGYEQYF
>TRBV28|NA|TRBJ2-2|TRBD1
TGTGCCAGCAACAGGGGGCTGGACACCGGGGAGCTGTTTTTT
CASNRGLDTGELFF
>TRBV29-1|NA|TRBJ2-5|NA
TGCAGCGTCCTCAACCTGGGCAGGGAACACCAAGAGACCCAGTACTTC
CSVLNLGREHQETQYF
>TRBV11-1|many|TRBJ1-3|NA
TGTGCCAGCAGCTCGACCAAACGGGACTTAGAAGGAAACACCATATATTTT
CASSSTKRDLEGNTIYF
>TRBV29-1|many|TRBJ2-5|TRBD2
TGCGCTTCGCGGCTAGCGGGAGGGCCAGAGACCCAGTACTTC
CASRLAGGPETQYF
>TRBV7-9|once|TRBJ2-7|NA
TGTGCCAGCAGCCTCGGTGAAGGGGATTGGGAGCAGTACTTC
CASSLGEGDWEQYF
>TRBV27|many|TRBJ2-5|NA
TGTGCCAGCAGTTCTTACCTACTCGGTAGGGAGACCCAGTACTTC
CASSSYLLGRETQYF
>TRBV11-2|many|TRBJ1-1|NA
TGTGCCAGCAGCCCGGGGTACCTGAACACTGAAGCTTTCTTT
CASSPGYLNTEAFF
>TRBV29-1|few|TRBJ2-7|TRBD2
TGCAGCGTTAGGACTAGCGGGGGTCAAGAGCAGTACTTC
CSVRTSGGQEQYF
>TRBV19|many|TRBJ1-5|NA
TGTGCCAGTAGGACAGACCTTAGCAATCAGCCCCAGCATTTT
CASRTDLSNQPQHF
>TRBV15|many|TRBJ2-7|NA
TGTGCCACCGGCAGTCCCTCCTACGAGCAGTACTTC
CATGSPSYEQYF
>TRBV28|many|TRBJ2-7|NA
TGTGCCAGCAGTTTAAGAGGGGTCTCCTACGAGCAGTACTTC
CASSLRGVSYEQYF
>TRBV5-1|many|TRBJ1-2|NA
TGCGCCAGCAGCTTAAGGACTAGCTATGGCTACACCTTC
CASSLRTSYGYTF
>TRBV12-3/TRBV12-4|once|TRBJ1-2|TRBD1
TGTGCCAGCAGAGGTGGTGTTGGCGGGACAGGGTATGACTACACCTTC
CASRGGVGGTGYDYTF
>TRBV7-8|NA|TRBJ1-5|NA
TGTGCCAGCAGCCTGAATTTGGATAGCAATCAGCCCCAGCATTTT
CASSLNLDSNQPQHF
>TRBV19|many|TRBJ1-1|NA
TGTGCCAGTAGTACCTTGGGACCGGCTGAAGCTTTCTTT
CASSTLGPAEAFF
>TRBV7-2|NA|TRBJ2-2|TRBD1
TGTGCCAGCAGCTTAGCGGGGGGGACAGGGACCGGGGAGCTGTTTTTT
CASSLAGGTGTGELFF
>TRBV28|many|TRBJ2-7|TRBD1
TGTGCCAGCAGCAGATTCGGGACAGGGGTGTACGAGCAGTACTTC
CASSRFGTGVYEQYF
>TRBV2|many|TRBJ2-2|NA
TGTGCCAGCAGTGAAGCGAGGTTTAGCGGGGAGCTGTTTTTT
CASSEARFSGELFF
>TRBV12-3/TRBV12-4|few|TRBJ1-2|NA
TGTGCCAGCGGCCAAAGGGGAAAGGAAAACTATGGCTATACCTTC
CASGQRGKENYGYTF
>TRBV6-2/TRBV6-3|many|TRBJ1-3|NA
TGTGCCAGCAGCCGACGCGACCCTTCGAGGGGAAACACCATATATTTT
CASSRRDPSRGNTIYF
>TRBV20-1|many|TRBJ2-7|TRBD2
TGCAGTGCTAGGGGAGGGCCAAACGAGCAGTACTTC
CSARGGPNEQYF
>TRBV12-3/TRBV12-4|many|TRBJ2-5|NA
TGTGCCAGCAGTTCTCACCAAGAGACCCAGTACTTC
CASSSHQETQYF